Shown below are 17 T cell receptor beta chains from a single sample sequenced in a study of blood T cell repertoires in COVID-19. Repertoires were generated with immunoSEQ multiplex PCR, while TCRdb's copy carries only in-frame clones and drops some. Among tens of thousands of clones listed, roughly nine tenths were seen once. The sequenced material came from peripheral blood. The receptors were sampled from a man aged 45-65 years with COVID-19, enrolled during active disease.

The count of this clone is one. The sample has other DNA sequences that encode this CDR3 too. CDR3 sequence reads: CASSSVNTEAFF. In DNA form, the CDR3 reads TGTGCCAGCAGCTCAGTGAACACTGAAGCTTTCTTT. V usage is TRBV27 and J usage is TRBJ1-1; no reliable D call. Trimming pared 6 bases from V and 0 bases from J, leaving 5 bases between. Per germline, CDR1 MNHEY and CDR2 SMNVEV (reference sequence). CDR3 size: 12 residues.

This CDR3 is CASSQEYRSGAGELFF. The DNA for the CDR3 is TGTGCCAGCAGCCAAGAGTACAGGTCGGGGGCCGGGGAGCTGTTTTTT. The V and J genes are TRBV14 and TRBJ2-2, with a tentative D call TRBD2 (6 bases). This CDR3 spans 16 amino acids. CDR1 is SGHDN, CDR2 FVKESK, per germline. The V end lost 0 bases, the J end lost 6 bases, and 14 bases lay between the germline ends.

J is TRBJ1-5 and V is TRBV6-5; 7 nucleotides agree with TRBD1. This CDR3 contains 13 residues. Germline CDR1 and CDR2: MNHEY and SVGAGI. V was pared by 6 bases and J by 6 bases, with 5 bases of the junction left unmatched. For the CDR3, the DNA is TGTGCCAGCAGGACAGGGCTCACTCAGCCCCAGCATTTT. It codes for CASRTGLTQPQHF.

This clone has just one count. The chain employs TRBV5-1 and TRBJ1-6; D is unresolved. With 4 bases removed from V and 10 bases from J, the gap between germline ends came to 18 bases. Germline CDR1 and CDR2: SGHRS and YFSETQ. CDR3 length: 15 amino acids. Here the CDR3 DNA reads TGCGCCAGCAGCCCCGGAGGCAGCGCTTTGTCACCCCTCCACTTT. It codes for CASSPGGSALSPLHF.

This clone was recorded only once. The chain links TRBV28 to TRBJ2-1; 8 nucleotides match TRBD2. Looked up from germline, CDR1 is MDHEN and CDR2 is SYDVKM. With 5 bases clipped from V and 0 bases from J, the junction kept 6 bases outside the gene matches. This CDR3 contains 16 residues. The CDR3 region has the DNA TGTGCCAGCAGTCCTGCCGGGACTAGCTCCTACAATGAGCAGTTCTTC. Translation gives CASSPAGTSSYNEQFF. The whole variable domain, remainder taken from reference TRBV28 and TRBJ2-1, is DVKVTQSSRYLVKRTGEKVFLECVQDMDHENMFWYRQDPGLGLRLIYFSYDVKMKEKGDIPEGYSVSREKKERFSLILESASTNQTSMYLCASSPAGTSSYNEQFFGPGTRLTVL.

The chain carries TRBV10-2 and TRBJ2-6; no definite D call. The germline gives CDR1 WSHSY, CDR2 SAAADI. This CDR3 is built from 13 residues. The germline V and J ends were trimmed by 1 base and 4 bases, with 2 bases remaining between them. This CDR3 is CASSELGANVLTF. In DNA, the CDR3 is TGCGCCAGCAGTGAGTTAGGGGCCAACGTCCTGACTTTC.

This clone was observed a few times. V and J are TRBV27 and TRBJ1-1, with TRBD1 as a possible D gene (5 bases). Trimming took off 7 bases at V and 1 base at J, with 7 bases between the two ends. This CDR3 is 12 amino acids long. From germline, CDR1 is MNHEY and CDR2 SMNVEV (reference sequence). The CDR3 DNA sequence: TGTGCCAGCAAAGGACAGAACACTGAAGCTTTCTTT. Protein product: CASKGQNTEAFF.

This clone has just one count. The J gene is TRBJ2-1, the V gene TRBV7-3; D gene ambiguous. The CDR3 extends over 13 amino acids. Trimming pared 4 bases from V and 2 bases from J, leaving 6 bases between. Looked up from germline, CDR1 is SGHTA and CDR2 is FQGTGA. For the CDR3, the DNA is TGTGCCAGCAGCTCCTGGCCCTACAATGAGCAGTTCTTC. This gives the protein CASSSWPYNEQFF.

This chain links TRBV29-1 with TRBJ2-3; D not resolved. The V end lost 5 bases, the J end lost 4 bases, and 13 bases lay between the germline ends. The germline CDR1 and CDR2 sequences are SQVTM and ANQGSEA. The CDR3 runs to 13 residues. CDR3 loop: CSVTGQGADTQYF. DNA for the CDR3: TGCAGCGTTACGGGTCAAGGAGCAGATACGCAGTATTTT.

The CDR3 here is CASSLGTINEQFF. In nucleotides, the CDR3 is TGCGCCAGCAGCCTCGGGACTATTAATGAGCAGTTCTTC. The rearrangement joins TRBV4-1 to TRBJ2-1; 7 bases agree with TRBD2. CDR3 length: 13 residues. V lost 4 bases, J lost 7 bases, and 4 bases stayed unmatched. Germline V gene sequence: CDR1 MGHRA, CDR2 YSYEKL.

This chain links TRBV19 with TRBJ1-4; 7 nucleotides line up with TRBD1. J lost 13 bases, V lost 5 bases, and 10 bases had no gene match. The CDR3 contains 13 residues. Germline values: CDR1 LNHDA, CDR2 SQIVND (reference sequence). The CDR3 region has the DNA TGTGCCAGTAGTTCAAGCAGGGGGACGATACTGTTTTTT. Translating gives CASSSSRGTILFF.

This chain links TRBV6-2 or TRBV6-3 with TRBJ2-2; 9 nucleotides match TRBD1. The CDR3 contains 17 residues. The germline CDR1 and CDR2 sequences are MNHEY and SVGEGT. V lost 0 bases, J lost 0 bases, and 2 bases stayed unmatched. The CDR3 sequence: CASSYSRDRANTGELFF. The CDR3 DNA sequence: TGTGCCAGCAGTTACTCGAGGGACAGGGCGAACACCGGGGAGCTGTTTTTT.

This chain joins TRBV4-2 and TRBJ1-1; D is perhaps TRBD1 (5 bases). The CDR3 contains 16 residues. Germline V gene lookup returns CDR1 LGHNA and CDR2 YNFKEQ. V was clipped by 1 base and J by 2 bases, with 14 bases between them. CDR3 amino acids: CASSQAVSGGNTEAFF. The DNA of the CDR3 is TGTGCCAGCAGCCAAGCTGTGTCCGGGGGTAACACTGAAGCTTTCTTT.

This clone has just one count. The J gene is TRBJ1-6, the V gene TRBV9; 7 bases align to TRBD1. The V gene's germline CDR1 is SGDLS and CDR2 YYNGEE. The CDR3 is 14 amino acids. The trim removed 4 bases at V and 6 bases at J, leaving 4 bases unmatched. For the CDR3, the DNA is TGTGCCAGCAGCAGGACAGGCGGTAATTCACCCCTCCACTTT. The encoded protein is CASSRTGGNSPLHF.

The DNA of the CDR3 is TGTGCCAGCCGGGACTCCCTTCAGGAGACCCAGTACTTC. Amino acid sequence: CASRDSLQETQYF. The chain links TRBV5-4 to TRBJ2-5, with D perhaps matching TRBD2 (6 bases). CDR1 and CDR2 (germline): SGHNT, YYREEE (reference sequence). Trimming removed 7 bases at V and 5 bases at J, with 15 bases between. CDR3 size: 13 residues. Full variable domain (outside the CDR3, taken from reference TRBV5-4 and TRBJ2-5): ETGVTQSPTHLIKTRGQQVTLRCSSQSGHNTVSWYQQALGQGPQFIFQYYREEENGRGNFPPRFSGLQFPNYSSELNVNALELDDSALYLCASRDSLQETQYFGPGTRLLVL.

The V gene is TRBV28, the J gene TRBJ2-7; D is unresolved. The CDR3 covers 13 residues. Germline CDR1 reads MDHEN; CDR2 reads SYDVKM. The V end lost 2 bases, the J end lost 2 bases, and 7 bases lay between the germline ends. DNA of the CDR3: TGTGCCAGCAGTTTAGACTCCACCTACGAGCAGTACTTC. Translating gives CASSLDSTYEQYF.

The chain recombines TRBV7-8 with TRBJ2-3, with TRBD2 matching over 13 bases. The CDR3 runs to 16 residues. Losses at the gene ends were 6 bases for V and 2 bases for J; bases not matched to a gene: 5. The germline V gene has CDR1 SGHVS and CDR2 FQNEAQ. This chain's CDR3 is CASSRTSGGYTDTQYF. The CDR3, as DNA: TGTGCCAGCAGTCGGACTAGCGGGGGCTACACAGATACGCAGTATTTT. Together with reference TRBV7-8 and TRBJ2-3, the CDR3 gives the full variable domain: GAGVSQSPRYKVAKRGQDVALRCDPISGHVSLFWYQQALGQGPEFLTYFQNEAQLDKSGLPSDRFFAERPEGSVSTLKIQRTQQEDSAVYLCASSRTSGGYTDTQYFGPGTRLTVL.